This T cell receptor beta chain was profiled in a study of shared clonotypes between healthy human individuals. Assay used: immunoSEQ multiplex PCR; TCRdb lists only in-frame clones, some missing. The repertoire includes roughly 2 million clones, 95% of them detected once, and 0.13% sits in the top ten. Trimming took 1 base from V and 6 from J, leaving 7 bases between them. Germline-derived CDR1 and CDR2 are MDHEN and SYDVKM. CDR3 length: 12 amino acids. The clonotype comes from a man aged 18-30 years in good health. J is TRBJ2-7 and V is TRBV28; D gene uncertain. Specimen: naive CD4+ T cells sorted from blood. Regarding subset: CD45RA+ positively selected. CDR3 protein: CASSLLQVEQYF. The CDR3 bases are TGTGCCAGCAGTTTATTGCAGGTCGAGCAGTACTTC.